This T cell receptor (beta chain) originates from a study of cytomegalovirus exposure and HLA in healthy donors. Study-level points and caveats: HLA alleles showed associations with 15,000 to 20,000 TCR beta sequences in a later analysis, at a 0.05 false discovery rate. Indistinguishable V segments, including TRBV6-2 and TRBV6-3, were excluded.

Germline CDR1 is MGHRA and CDR2 is YSYEKL. Germline trimming cut 4 bases from V and 8 bases from J; bases unmatched to any gene: 10. This CDR3 is built from 15 residues. Concerning this clone itself: Antigen unknown.

The primer mix had 60 Vbeta and 13 Jbeta primers. Some clones are missing from TCRdb's copy, which holds only in-frame ones; the method was immunoSEQ multiplex PCR. Here the sample spans approximately 160,000 clones, approximately 72% being singletons. The receptor was isolated from a man aged 50 to 59 in good health and CMV-seronegative. The chain joins TRBV4-1 to TRBJ2-1; 8 positions match TRBD1. Sample: PBMCs. The CDR3 DNA follows: TGCGCCAGCAGCCTACGGACAGGGCCAGGCGATGAGCAGTTCTTC. Translated: CASSLRTGPGDEQFF.